Presented here are 21 T cell receptor beta chains from one specimen sequenced in a study of cytomegalovirus exposure and HLA in healthy donors. Vbeta (60) and Jbeta (13) primers were used in the PCR. Profiled with immunoSEQ multiplex PCR; TCRdb holds only in-frame clones, not every one. Altogether 150,000 to 200,000 clones are present, 60% to 75% being singletons, with the ten largest covering 2.5% to 3%. Specimen: PBMCs. These receptors all come from a woman aged 45-65 years in good health and CMV-seropositive.

This clone has a handful of counts. This sequence joins TRBV6-1 and TRBJ1-4; 8 bases map to TRBD1. From germline, CDR1 is MNHNS and CDR2 SASEGT. Losses at the gene ends were 5 bases for V and 6 bases for J; bases not matched to a gene: 8. This CDR3 contains 15 residues. CDR3 sequence reads: CASSTRGLGDEKLFF. DNA for the CDR3: TGTGCCAGCAGTACCAGGGGGCTAGGGGATGAAAAACTGTTTTTT.

This clone was found many times. The chain carries TRBV2 and TRBJ1-1; D remains ambiguous. This CDR3 has 15 residues. Germline-derived CDR1 and CDR2 are SNHLY and FYNNEI. The V end was cut by 3 bases, the J end by 1 base, with 12 bases between. CDR3 sequence reads: CASSEERAPNTEAFF. In DNA form, the CDR3 reads TGTGCCAGCAGTGAGGAGAGGGCTCCGAACACTGAAGCTTTCTTT. The full variable domain, its missing parts supplied by reference TRBV2 and TRBJ1-1, is EPEVTQTPSHQVTQMGQEVILRCVPISNHLYFYWYRQILGQKVEFLVSFYNNEISEKSEIFDDQFSVERPDGSNFTLKIRSTKLEDSAMYFCASSEERAPNTEAFFGQGTRLTVV.

V and J are TRBV2 and TRBJ2-5; 12 bases fit TRBD2. Germline trimming cut 6 bases from V and 10 bases from J; bases unmatched to any gene: 12. Germline-derived CDR1 and CDR2 are SNHLY and FYNNEI. The length of the CDR3 is 15 residues. The CDR3 sequence is CASRKLAGGPSDQYF. The CDR3, as DNA: TGTGCCAGCAGGAAACTAGCGGGGGGCCCCTCAGACCAGTACTTC. The full variable domain, its missing parts supplied by reference TRBV2 and TRBJ2-5, is EPEVTQTPSHQVTQMGQEVILRCVPISNHLYFYWYRQILGQKVEFLVSFYNNEISEKSEIFDDQFSVERPDGSNFTLKIRSTKLEDSAMYFCASRKLAGGPSDQYFGPGTRLLVL.

The CDR3: CASSYSGQGRNTIYF. CDR3 in DNA: TGTGCCAGCAGTTACTCGGGACAGGGGAGAAACACCATATATTTT. The chain has TRBV6-5 and TRBJ1-3; 10 bases agree with TRBD1. Germline V CDR1 and CDR2: MNHEY, SVGAGI. The CDR3 length is 15 residues. V was pared by 0 bases and J by 5 bases, with 1 base of the junction left unmatched.

This clone appeared a few times. The V call is TRBV11-2, the J call TRBJ1-2; D perhaps matches TRBD1 (5 bases). The CDR3 totals 17 residues. V shed 0 bases and J shed 8 bases, with 22 bases lying between them. In germline, CDR1 is SGHAT, CDR2 FQNNGV. CDR3 sequence: CASSLDGGTERPCGYTF. The CDR3 coding sequence is TGTGCCAGCAGCTTAGATGGGGGGACGGAGCGACCGTGCGGCTACACCTTC.

This chain uses TRBV16 with TRBJ2-1; D gene uncertain. V lost 0 bases and J lost 9, with 12 bases in between. The CDR3 is 14 residues long. The germline gives CDR1 KGHSY, CDR2 FQNENV. The CDR3 spells CASSQSKPLGEQFF. The CDR3 nucleotides are TGTGCCAGCAGCCAATCGAAGCCTCTCGGTGAGCAGTTCTTC.

V gene TRBV10-2 combines with J gene TRBJ1-1; 8 bases line up with TRBD1. The CDR3 consists of 12 residues. Germline CDR1 and CDR2: WSHSY and SAAADI. Trimming took 6 bases from V and 4 from J; bases not matched to a gene: 1. The chain's CDR3 is CASRDRVTEAFF. The CDR3 DNA follows: TGCGCCAGCAGGGACAGGGTCACTGAAGCTTTCTTT.

The chain recombines TRBV29-1 with TRBJ2-3; D remains ambiguous. This CDR3 region has 11 residues. Trimming left V 5 bases short and J 2 bases short, with 5 bases between. CDR1 and CDR2 from the germline V gene are SQVTM and ANQGSEA. As DNA, the CDR3 is TGCAGCGTTTCCAACACAGATACGCAGTATTTT. This gives the protein CSVSNTDTQYF.

This chain links TRBV7-9 with TRBJ1-1; D remains ambiguous. Deletions cut 6 bases from V and 1 base from J, with 6 bases between. Germline CDR1 SEHNR, CDR2 FQNEAQ (reference sequence). This CDR3 has 12 residues. The CDR3 bases are TGTGCCAGCAGTCCAGAGAACACTGAAGCTTTCTTT. Protein product: CASSPENTEAFF.

The CDR3 DNA reads as TGTGCCACCAGCAGAGGGGACAGGGGAACTAATGAAAAACTGTTTTTT. As protein: CATSRGDRGTNEKLFF. The chain combines TRBV15 with TRBJ1-4; 10 bases match TRBD1. Looked up from germline, CDR1 is LNHNV and CDR2 is YYDKDF (reference sequence). The CDR3 sequence is 16 residues long. V gave up 1 base and J gave up 1 base; unmatched junction bases: 0.

The chain links TRBV2 to TRBJ2-1; a weak D match, TRBD1 (6 bases). The CDR3 has 15 residues. Germline V gene sequence: CDR1 SNHLY, CDR2 FYNNEI. With 6 bases removed from V and 0 bases from J, the gap between germline ends came to 12 bases. CDR3 nucleotides: TGTGCCAGCAGCATCGACAGGAGCTCCTACAATGAGCAGTTCTTC. As protein: CASSIDRSSYNEQFF. Complete variable domain (other parts from reference TRBV2 and TRBJ2-1): EPEVTQTPSHQVTQMGQEVILRCVPISNHLYFYWYRQILGQKVEFLVSFYNNEISEKSEIFDDQFSVERPDGSNFTLKIRSTKLEDSAMYFCASSIDRSSYNEQFFGPGTRLTVL.

This clone was observed a handful of times. The chain recombines TRBV6-1 with TRBJ1-1; D unresolved. Germline values: CDR1 MNHNS, CDR2 SASEGT. The length of the CDR3 is 14 residues. The V end lost 6 bases, the J end lost 5 bases, and 16 bases lay between the germline ends. In nucleotides, the CDR3 is TGTGCCAGCAGGAGGGTAGGAACGGGAACTGAAGCTTTCTTT. Protein sequence: CASRRVGTGTEAFF.

This chain joins TRBV6-5 and TRBJ2-5, with D unclear. The CDR3 is made up of 13 amino acids. V dropped 2 bases and J dropped 2 bases, with 6 bases sitting between them. CDR1 is MNHEY, CDR2 SVGAGI, per germline. As DNA, the CDR3 is TGTGCCAGCAGTTACGCAGTTCAAGAGACCCAGTACTTC. This gives the protein CASSYAVQETQYF.

This chain uses TRBV12-5 with TRBJ1-5, with 7 bases aligning to TRBD1. This CDR3 has 18 amino acids. Germline assignment: CDR1 LGHNT and CDR2 FRNRAP. The trim removed 1 base at V and 1 base at J, leaving 10 bases unmatched. CDR3 nucleotides: TGTGCTAGTGGTTTGGGCCGACCGGACAGGTCGAGCAATCAGCCCCAGCATTTT. It codes for CASGLGRPDRSSNQPQHF.

V is TRBV7-9 and J is TRBJ1-2; 8 bases fit TRBD1. The CDR3 is 16 amino acids. V lost 6 bases to trimming and J lost 8 bases; unmatched junction nucleotides: 17. Per germline, CDR1 SEHNR and CDR2 FQNEAQ (reference sequence). The CDR3 DNA follows: TGTGCCAGCAGTGATACCAACCGGGACAGGCTTTGGGGCTACACCTTC. It specifies CASSDTNRDRLWGYTF.

The V gene is TRBV10-2, the J gene TRBJ1-1, with D possibly being TRBD1 (6 bases). The CDR3 has 17 residues. The germline V gene encodes CDR1 WSHSY and CDR2 SAAADI. The V gene lost 0 bases and the J gene lost 0 bases, with 14 bases spanning the gap. The chain's CDR3 is CASSESLWTDMNTEAFF. The CDR3 DNA reads TGCGCCAGCAGTGAGTCCTTATGGACAGATATGAACACTGAAGCTTTCTTT.

The V and J genes are TRBV15 and TRBJ2-5; TRBD2 matches at 12 bases. CDR1 and CDR2 from the germline V gene are LNHNV and YYDKDF (reference sequence). J was trimmed by 4 bases and V by 4 bases; bases with no gene match: 4. CDR3 length equals 15 residues. The CDR3 is CATSKRTSGVETQYF. CDR3 DNA sequence: TGTGCCACCAGCAAAAGGACTAGCGGGGTAGAGACCCAGTACTTC. The entire variable domain, with the rest obtained from reference TRBV15 and TRBJ2-5, is as follows: DAMVIQNPRYQVTQFGKPVTLSCSQTLNHNVMYWYQQKSSQAPKLLFHYYDKDFNNEADTPDNFQSRRPNTSFCFLDIRSPGLGDTAMYLCATSKRTSGVETQYFGPGTRLLVL.

This chain connects TRBV11-2 to TRBJ1-1, with 9 bases fitting TRBD1. J lost 4 bases, V lost 1 base, and 4 bases had no gene match. This CDR3 has 15 amino acids. Germline values: CDR1 SGHAT, CDR2 FQNNGV. In DNA, the CDR3 is TGTGCCAGCAGCTTAGGGGACAGGGACGGCACTGAAGCTTTCTTT. This codes for CASSLGDRDGTEAFF.

This chain links TRBV4-1 with TRBJ2-5, with 12 bases lining up with TRBD2. The CDR3 is made up of 15 amino acids. Germline values: CDR1 MGHRA, CDR2 YSYEKL. V was clipped by 1 base and J by 4 bases; unmatched bases: 1. CDR3 residues: CASSQASGGGETQYF. The CDR3 DNA follows: TGCGCCAGCAGCCAAGCTAGCGGGGGGGGAGAGACCCAGTACTTC.

The chain uses TRBV6-1 and TRBJ1-6, with 8 positions matching TRBD1. Germline V gene sequence: CDR1 MNHNS, CDR2 SASEGT. The CDR3 is 17 residues long. Unmatched junction bases numbered 3, after V lost 2 bases and J lost 0 bases. The CDR3: CASSETQGASYNSPLHF. The CDR3 DNA follows: TGTGCCAGCAGTGAAACTCAGGGGGCCTCCTATAATTCACCCCTCCACTTT.

The V call is TRBV6-1, the J call TRBJ1-5, with 8 bases fitting TRBD1. V shed 6 bases, J shed 1 base, and the junction held 5 bases outside the gene matches. This CDR3 is built from 15 residues. Germline V CDR1 and CDR2: MNHNS, SASEGT. The CDR3 protein is CASSQGALSNQPQHF. The CDR3 nucleotides read TGTGCCAGCAGCCAGGGGGCTCTAAGCAATCAGCCCCAGCATTTT.